This passage covers 29 T cell receptor beta chains from one sample sequenced in a study of blood T cell repertoires in COVID-19. Measured with immunoSEQ multiplex PCR; TCRdb has only the in-frame clones, and not every one. The table lists some 190,000 clones, 75% to 85% of them singletons, with approximately 10% in the top ten. The sequenced sample consisted of peripheral blood. These receptors all stem from a woman aged 40 to 50 with COVID-19, enrolled during active disease.

V is TRBV6-5 and J is TRBJ1-1; 8 positions match TRBD1. Looked up from germline, CDR1 is MNHEY and CDR2 is SVGAGI. J lost 0 bases, V lost 5 bases, and 2 bases had no gene match. The length of the CDR3 is 14 residues. The CDR3 DNA reads TGTGCCAGCAGTCGGGACAGGTTGAACACTGAAGCTTTCTTT. Its translation is CASSRDRLNTEAFF.

The chain recombines TRBV27 with TRBJ1-6, with TRBD1 matching 7 bases. CDR1 MNHEY and CDR2 SMNVEV come from the germline V gene (reference sequence). The V and J ends lost 5 bases and 6 bases, in that order; junction bases with no gene match: 7. CDR3 length: 15 residues. The CDR3 protein is CASSPRDRFNSPLHF. The CDR3 DNA sequence: TGTGCCAGCAGTCCACGGGACAGATTTAATTCACCCCTCCACTTT.

The CDR3 nucleotides are TGTGCCAGCTCACCGACTACAGGGGGCGAACGTGTTAAGCAGTTCTTC. It encodes CASSPTTGGERVKQFF. V gene TRBV18 combines with J gene TRBJ2-1, with 9 bases lining up with TRBD1. The junction had 14 bases not matched to a gene; V was cut back by 3 bases and J by 11 bases. Germline lookup yields CDR1 KGHSH and CDR2 LQKENI. The CDR3 sequence is 16 residues long.

V gene TRBV21-1 combines with J gene TRBJ2-2; the table's D call TRBD1 went unverified against the DNA. TRBV21-1 is flagged as a pseudogene. The CDR3 loop spans 16 amino acids. The CDR3 DNA reads as TGTGCCAGCAGTCCAAGCCGGGACAGTGGTTCCGGGGAGCTGTTTTTT. Its translation: CASSPSRDSGSGELFF.

This rearrangement joins TRBV3-1 (or the pseudogene TRBV3-2) to TRBJ2-3; possibly TRBD2 for D (5 bases). This CDR3 comprises 18 residues. Germline V gene lookup returns CDR1 LGHDT and CDR2 YNNKEL (reference sequence). The germline V and J ends were trimmed by 0 bases and 2 bases, with 18 bases remaining between them. This CDR3 is CASSQESGGADYTDTQYF. The CDR3 DNA follows: TGTGCCAGCAGCCAAGAAAGTGGTGGCGCCGACTACACAGATACGCAGTATTTT.

The chain is built from TRBV14 and TRBJ2-3; 8 bases agree with TRBD2. Looked up from germline, CDR1 is SGHDN and CDR2 is FVKESK. V trimming: 3 bases; J trimming: 2 bases; junction bases outside the gene matches: 10. The CDR3 is made up of 17 amino acids. The CDR3 loop is CASSHFSGGGTTDTQYF. CDR3 coding DNA: TGTGCCAGCAGCCATTTCTCGGGAGGGGGAACCACAGATACGCAGTATTTT.

The V and J genes are TRBV9 and TRBJ2-1, with TRBD2 matching 8 bases. The CDR3 covers 16 residues. In germline, CDR1 is SGDLS, CDR2 YYNGEE. The junction had 7 bases not matched to a gene; V was cut back by 5 bases and J by 0 bases. CDR3 region: CASSPKLADSYNEQFF. As DNA, the CDR3 is TGTGCCAGCAGTCCAAAACTAGCGGACTCCTACAATGAGCAGTTCTTC.

This chain connects TRBV27 to TRBJ2-3; TRBD2 matches at 7 bases. Per germline, CDR1 MNHEY and CDR2 SMNVEV (reference sequence). The CDR3 is made up of 15 amino acids. The junction had 5 bases not matched to a gene; V was cut back by 5 bases and J by 0 bases. The DNA of the CDR3 is TGTGCCAGCAGTCTTCGGACTAGTAGCACAGATACGCAGTATTTT. Protein sequence: CASSLRTSSTDTQYF.

This sequence joins TRBV10-2 and TRBJ2-5, with D perhaps matching TRBD2 (5 bases). From germline, CDR1 is WSHSY and CDR2 SAAADI. This CDR3 is 13 amino acids long. Trimming left V 4 bases short and J 5 bases short, with 11 bases between. As DNA, the CDR3 is TGCGCCAGCAGTGGATTTGGCGGGGAGACCCAGTACTTC. Its protein product is CASSGFGGETQYF.

V and J are TRBV28 and TRBJ1-1, with no clear D. Germline-derived CDR1 and CDR2 are MDHEN and SYDVKM. V shed 2 bases and J shed 8 bases, with 12 bases lying between them. The CDR3 runs to 13 residues. CDR3 residues: CASSLVVGLEAFF. The CDR3 nucleotides are TGTGCCAGCAGTTTAGTGGTGGGCCTCGAAGCTTTCTTT.

The rearrangement links TRBV27 to TRBJ2-7; no definite D call. The ends were cut back, 1 base at V and 2 bases at J, with 6 bases in the middle. In germline, CDR1 is MNHEY, CDR2 SMNVEV (reference sequence). The CDR3 totals 13 residues. DNA for the CDR3: TGTGCCAGCAGTTTATATCCCACCTACGAGCAGTACTTC. Translating it yields CASSLYPTYEQYF.

There are a few counts of this clone. This chain connects TRBV5-1 to TRBJ1-2; 9 positions agree with TRBD1. CDR1 is SGHRS and CDR2 is YFSETQ in the germline V gene. Trimming cost V 0 bases and J 3 bases; bases outside gene matches: 3. This CDR3 is 15 amino acids long. CDR3 nucleotide sequence: TGCGCCAGCAGCTTGGAGGGACAGGGTTACTATGGCTACACCTTC. Amino acid sequence: CASSLEGQGYYGYTF.

The chain uses TRBV3-1 (or the pseudogene TRBV3-2) and TRBJ2-7; TRBD2 agrees at 9 bases. V was clipped by 6 bases and J by 6 bases; unmatched bases: 6. Germline values: CDR1 LGHDT, CDR2 YNNKEL (reference sequence). The CDR3 contains 13 residues. CDR3 nucleotide sequence: TGTGCCAGCAGTCCAGCGGGAGGAGGCGAGCAGTACTTC. It yields the protein CASSPAGGGEQYF.

This chain uses TRBV6-5 with TRBJ2-5; no definite D call. Trimming took 7 bases from V and 2 from J, leaving 14 bases between them. Germline V CDR1 and CDR2: MNHEY, SVGAGI. The CDR3 contains 14 residues. The CDR3 loop reads CASKLGWAQETQYF. The CDR3 nucleotides are TGTGCCAGCAAGCTGGGTTGGGCACAAGAGACCCAGTACTTC.

This clone was seen more than once but under ten times. This chain connects TRBV3-1 (or the pseudogene TRBV3-2) to TRBJ2-7; 7 nucleotides match TRBD1. The CDR3 length is 14 residues. Germline V gives CDR1 LGHDT, CDR2 YNNKEL (reference sequence). V shed 4 bases, J shed 2 bases, and the junction held 5 bases outside the gene matches. In DNA form, the CDR3 reads TGTGCCAGCAGCCCGGCCGGGACAGCCTACGAGCAGTACTTC. This codes for CASSPAGTAYEQYF.

The genes are TRBV6-6 and TRBJ1-5; D unresolved. V was pared by 8 bases and J by 2 bases, with 7 bases between. The germline gives CDR1 MNHNY, CDR2 SVGAGI (reference sequence). This CDR3 comprises 12 residues. The CDR3 nucleotides are TGTGCCAGCCAGGCTCGCAATCAGCCCCAGCATTTT. Protein: CASQARNQPQHF.

This chain uses TRBV7-8 with TRBJ1-2, with D unclear. In germline, CDR1 is SGHVS, CDR2 FQNEAQ. The CDR3 extends over 15 amino acids. V was pared by 1 base and J by 4 bases, with 13 bases between. CDR3 nucleotide sequence: TGTGCCAGCAGCTTAGTTGATCGGGGTGTCTATGGCTACACCTTC. It specifies CASSLVDRGVYGYTF.

This chain joins TRBV30 and TRBJ1-2, with 9 bases matching TRBD1. The CDR3 runs to 13 residues. Per the germline V gene, CDR1 is GTSNPN and CDR2 is SVGIG (reference sequence). J was trimmed by 8 bases and V by 8 bases; bases with no gene match: 12. The CDR3 nucleotides read TGTGCCGGACCGGGACAGGGCTCTAGGGGCTACACCTTC. Its translation: CAGPGQGSRGYTF.

In this sample, this clone turned up a few times. This chain links TRBV3-1 (or the pseudogene TRBV3-2) with TRBJ1-2; possibly TRBD1 for D (5 bases). The V end was cut by 2 bases, the J end by 4 bases, with 14 bases between. The CDR3 loop spans 15 amino acids. Germline V CDR1 and CDR2: LGHDT, YNNKEL (reference sequence). This CDR3 is CASSQRSSTGYGYTF. CDR3 DNA sequence: TGTGCCAGCAGCCAACGTTCCTCCACAGGCTATGGCTACACCTTC.

This chain connects TRBV2 to TRBJ2-5; D gene unclear. Germline V CDR1 and CDR2: SNHLY, FYNNEI. The CDR3 totals 12 residues. The V and J ends lost 8 bases and 5 bases respectively, with 12 bases between them. The CDR3 region is CASGGYVETQYF. In nucleotides, the CDR3 is TGTGCCAGCGGTGGCTACGTGGAGACCCAGTACTTC.

This clone was seen a few times. A read error may produce the germline difference seen at one junction end. The CDR3 spells CASSRLERDRGLAGPNF. The CDR3 DNA reads TGCGCCAGCAGCCGCCTAGAACGGGACAGGGGACTAGCGGGGCCTAACTTC. The rearrangement links TRBV4-1 to TRBJ2-5, with 13 nucleotides matching TRBD2. This CDR3 region has 17 residues. Per the germline V gene, CDR1 is MGHRA and CDR2 is YSYEKL.

The chain recombines TRBV18 with TRBJ2-4; the D gene is possibly TRBD2 (6 bases). V was pared by 4 bases and J by 9 bases, with 13 bases between. Germline-derived CDR1 and CDR2 are KGHSH and LQKENI. The CDR3 covers 13 residues. CDR3 sequence (DNA): TGTGCCAGCTCACTCGCCGGGGAGGTCATTCAGTACTTC. Translation gives CASSLAGEVIQYF.

Written as DNA, the CDR3 is TGTGCCAGCAGTCCGGCCCCAGGGGTTAGGGGGAACACTGAAGCTTTCTTT. It is translated as CASSPAPGVRGNTEAFF. The V and J genes are TRBV28 and TRBJ1-1; a weak D match, TRBD1 (6 bases). The V end was cut by 5 bases, the J end by 1 base, with 20 bases between. The CDR3 is 17 amino acids. CDR1 MDHEN and CDR2 SYDVKM come from the germline V gene.

CDR3 in amino acids: CASSERQSGNTIYF. CDR3 nucleotides: TGTGCCAGCAGTGAACGCCAGTCGGGAAACACCATATATTTT. V usage is TRBV2 and J usage is TRBJ1-3; no definite D call. Germline values: CDR1 SNHLY, CDR2 FYNNEI. V was clipped by 2 bases and J by 4 bases, with 9 bases between them. The length of the CDR3 is 14 residues.

This clone was detected many times. Distinct nucleotide sequences in the sample also encode this CDR3. The V call is TRBV18, the J call TRBJ2-5, with D uncertain. Germline V lookup: CDR1 KGHSH, CDR2 LQKENI. The V gene lost 1 base and the J gene lost 2 bases, with 2 bases spanning the gap. The CDR3 has 12 residues. This chain's CDR3 is CASSPLQETQYF. The CDR3 DNA reads as TGTGCCAGCTCACCACTACAAGAGACCCAGTACTTC. Based on the CDR3 plus reference TRBV18 and TRBJ2-5, the full variable domain is NAGVMQNPRHLVRRRGQEARLRCSPMKGHSHVYWYRQLPEEGLKFMVYLQKENIIDESGMPKERFSAEFPKEGPSILRIQQVVRGDSAAYFCASSPLQETQYFGPGTRLLVL.

This clone was found a few times. The chain combines TRBV10-3 with TRBJ1-4, with 7 positions matching TRBD1. V was pared by 10 bases and J by 3 bases, with 11 bases of the junction left unmatched. The CDR3 length is 15 residues. The germline CDR1 and CDR2 sequences are ENHRY and SYGVKD. The CDR3 protein is CANREQGMANEKLFF. CDR3 in DNA: TGTGCCAACAGAGAACAGGGGATGGCTAATGAAAAACTGTTTTTT.

J is TRBJ2-1 and V is TRBV5-6; 11 bases align to TRBD2. Germline CDR1 SGHDT, CDR2 YYEEEE. The CDR3 extends over 14 amino acids. The V segment lost 1 base and the J segment 10 bases; nucleotides outside the gene matches: 4. The CDR3: CASSLLTSGKEQFF. The CDR3 DNA sequence: TGTGCCAGCAGCTTGCTGACTAGCGGGAAGGAGCAGTTCTTC.

The chain couples TRBV19 to TRBJ2-2; 7 nucleotides agree with TRBD1. Germline assignment: CDR1 LNHDA and CDR2 SQIVND (reference sequence). V was clipped by 1 base and J by 7 bases; unmatched bases: 9. CDR3 size: 16 residues. CDR3 region: CASSIAAGQVFGELFF. Here the CDR3 DNA reads TGTGCCAGTAGTATAGCCGCCGGACAGGTTTTCGGGGAGCTGTTTTTT. The full variable domain, in which reference TRBV19 and TRBJ2-2 provide the parts outside the CDR3, is DGGITQSPKYLFRKEGQNVTLSCEQNLNHDAMYWYRQDPGQGLRLIYYSQIVNDFQKGDIAEGYSVSREKKESFPLTVTSAQKNPTAFYLCASSIAAGQVFGELFFGEGSRLTVL.

The chain uses TRBV19 and TRBJ1-2; D unresolved. Trimming took 1 base from V and 4 from J, leaving 13 bases between them. The CDR3 length is 15 residues. CDR1 and CDR2 (germline): LNHDA, SQIVND (reference sequence). This CDR3 reads CASSIASTSVYGYTF. The CDR3 nucleotides are TGTGCCAGTAGTATAGCGTCGACATCGGTCTATGGCTACACCTTC.